Below are 12 T cell receptor beta chains sequenced from a single sample in a study of control samples from healthy donors and cancer patients. Assay: immunoSEQ multiplex PCR; the TCRdb copy retains only in-frame clones and omits some. This sample carries 70,000 to 80,000 clones, 85% to 90% of them seen once, and the ten largest clones take 1.9%. Specimen: PBMCs. The source is an older woman with head and neck cancer.

V usage is TRBV2 and J usage is TRBJ2-1; D unresolved. The ends were cut back, 6 bases at V and 3 bases at J, with 3 bases in the middle. The V gene's germline CDR1 is SNHLY and CDR2 FYNNEI. The CDR3 sequence is 11 residues long. CDR3 amino acids: CASSDYNEQFF. Written as DNA, the CDR3 is TGTGCCAGCAGCGACTACAATGAGCAGTTCTTC.

The chain joins TRBV21-1 to TRBJ2-7; the table's D call of TRBD1 was not tested on the DNA. TRBV21-1 is given as a pseudogene. The CDR3 is made up of 19 amino acids. The CDR3 loop reads CASSKTKIPAGGPTYEQYF. For the CDR3, the DNA is TGTGCCAGCAGCAAAACCAAAATCCCAGCAGGGGGGCCAACCTACGAGCAGTACTTC.

The V and J genes are TRBV21-1 and TRBJ2-2; the listed D gene, TRBD2, was not tested against the DNA. TRBV21-1 corresponds to a pseudogene. The CDR3 is 16 residues long. Here the CDR3 reads CASSIGGRGKTGELFF. DNA for the CDR3: TGTGCCAGCAGCATAGGCGGGAGGGGAAAAACCGGGGAGCTGTTTTTT.

The V gene is TRBV19, the J gene TRBJ2-2, with TRBD2 identical over 11 bases. The trim removed 0 bases at V and 2 bases at J, leaving 5 bases unmatched. CDR3 length equals 18 residues. Germline V gene sequence: CDR1 LNHDA, CDR2 SQIVND (reference sequence). CDR3 DNA sequence: TGTGCCAGTAGTATAGAGGAGCTAGCGGGAGGAAACACCGGGGAGCTGTTTTTT. As protein: CASSIEELAGGNTGELFF. The full variable domain, its missing parts supplied by reference TRBV19 and TRBJ2-2, is DGGITQSPKYLFRKEGQNVTLSCEQNLNHDAMYWYRQDPGQGLRLIYYSQIVNDFQKGDIAEGYSVSREKKESFPLTVTSAQKNPTAFYLCASSIEELAGGNTGELFFGEGSRLTVL.

V gene TRBV19 combines with J gene TRBJ1-5; D gene uncertain. This CDR3 has 14 amino acids. V dropped 3 bases and J dropped 2 bases, with 8 bases sitting between them. Germline assignment: CDR1 LNHDA and CDR2 SQIVND (reference sequence). CDR3 sequence reads: CASSIIEGNQPQHF. The CDR3, as DNA: TGTGCCAGTAGTATTATCGAGGGCAATCAGCCCCAGCATTTT.

This clone was detected only once. This chain connects TRBV5-1 to TRBJ1-1, with 7 bases matching TRBD1. V trimming: 4 bases; J trimming: 7 bases; junction bases outside the gene matches: 13. Germline V gene lookup returns CDR1 SGHRS and CDR2 YFSETQ. The CDR3 runs to 15 residues. CDR3 coding DNA: TGCGCCAGCAGCGAGACAGGGAACGGTCAACATGAAGCTTTCTTT. It codes for CASSETGNGQHEAFF.

V usage is TRBV14 and J usage is TRBJ2-1; perhaps TRBD1 as D (5 bases). The length of the CDR3 is 17 residues. V was shortened by 1 base and J by 2 bases, with 15 bases between the two germline ends. Germline CDR1 reads SGHDN; CDR2 reads FVKESK. This chain's CDR3 is CASSQAISRVAYNEQFF. For the CDR3, the DNA is TGTGCCAGCAGCCAAGCTATTAGCAGGGTTGCCTACAATGAGCAGTTCTTC.

The V call is TRBV7-3, the J call TRBJ2-1; 8 bases are a match to TRBD1. The CDR3 consists of 13 residues. Germline V gene sequence: CDR1 SGHTA, CDR2 FQGTGA. V gave up 4 bases and J gave up 4 bases; unmatched junction bases: 0. CDR3 region: CASSWTGYNEQFF. Here the CDR3 DNA reads TGTGCCAGCAGCTGGACAGGGTACAATGAGCAGTTCTTC.

This chain joins TRBV5-1 and TRBJ2-5; TRBD2 might be the D (6 bases). The ends were cut back, 0 bases at V and 1 base at J, with 7 bases in the middle. In germline, CDR1 is SGHRS, CDR2 YFSETQ. The CDR3 spans 14 residues. The CDR3 DNA reads TGCGCCAGCAGCTTGGGGACTATCCAAGAGACCCAGTACTTC. Its translation: CASSLGTIQETQYF.

The chain carries TRBV5-5 and TRBJ2-1; no reliable D call. V was cut by 4 bases and J by 2 bases, with 10 bases left in between. This CDR3 is built from 14 residues. CDR1 is SGHKS, CDR2 YYEKEE, per germline (reference sequence). Written as DNA, the CDR3 is TGTGCCAGCAGCACGGCGGCTCCCTACAATGAGCAGTTCTTC. Residues: CASSTAAPYNEQFF.

V and J are TRBV18 and TRBJ1-5, with 7 bases aligning to TRBD1. The V and J ends lost 6 bases and 1 base, in that order; junction bases with no gene match: 18. Germline V gene data show CDR1 as KGHSH and CDR2 as LQKENI. The CDR3 totals 19 residues. This CDR3 is CASSRAGQVSVGSNQPQHF. Written as DNA, the CDR3 is TGTGCCAGCTCCCGGGCCGGACAGGTTTCTGTTGGGAGCAATCAGCCCCAGCATTTT.

The rearrangement joins TRBV5-4 to TRBJ2-3, with D hard to call. The CDR3 has 13 residues. Per germline, CDR1 SGHNT and CDR2 YYREEE (reference sequence). Trimming stripped 3 bases from V and 4 bases from J, with 9 bases between. CDR3 DNA sequence: TGTGCCAGCAGCTCGCCGGTTGCAGATACGCAGTATTTT. This encodes CASSSPVADTQYF.